The T cell receptor (beta chain) under discussion was sequenced for a study of blood T cell repertoires in COVID-19. About the study: Material from acute and convalescent COVID-19 was sourced from the United States, Italy and Spain.

In terms of age and location, participants ranged from roughly 18 to 100 years and lived in about 25 US areas. Each participant's cohort was designated according to participant-reported clinical history. No more than 2 weeks before study entry, exposed participants had met a case of COVID-19. V was shortened by 5 bases and J by 1 base, with 11 bases between the two germline ends. The CDR3 length is 14 residues. Germline CDR1 reads SEHNR; CDR2 reads FQNEAQ (reference sequence). Method: immunoSEQ multiplex PCR; TCRdb's copy keeps in-frame clones and lacks some. Of a few hundred thousand clones in the sample, just over 90% are singletons; the top ten hold 0.86%.

The sample consisted of PBMCs or T cells enriched from blood (not recorded which). The sequence was obtained from a woman aged 40 to 50 who had been exposed to COVID-19. The chain joins TRBV7-9 to TRBJ2-5; TRBD2 is a possible D gene (6 bases). CDR3 residues: CASSQGLPQETQYF. The CDR3 nucleotides are TGTGCCAGCAGCCAGGGACTTCCCCAAGAGACCCAGTACTTC.